This T cell receptor (beta chain) was obtained from a study of TIL therapy for anti-PD-1-resistant metastatic lung cancer (dated by TCRdb to about 2021). Some background on the complete study: Before any PD-1/PD-L1 blockade was given, tumors were harvested, nivolumab was then administered, and patients who progressed went on to receive lymphodepletion, an infusion of expanded TIL, and IL-2. Most of the cohort had lung adenocarcinoma, several tumors were EGFR-mutant and two were ALK-rearranged, and half of the patients were current or former smokers. Enrolled patients had a median age of 54 years (range about 38-75) and a median tumor PD-L1 proportion score of around 6%. Across the cohort, whole-exome sequencing showed a median non-synonymous tumor mutation burden of around 1.4 mutations per megabase. Clonotypes were tracked across tumor, expanded TIL product and serial blood samples by T cell receptor beta sequencing of tumor and peripheral blood. Points the paper makes about the study in general: The study protocol defined all tumor marker inferences as exploratory. Generalizability was limited because the cohort was highly selected, with more treatment-naive, never-smoker and oncogene-addicted patients included than is typical. The baseline peripheral repertoire was partially replaced by infused TIL clonotypes, which then decayed over months, and no apparent association between persistence and response was found.

From cysteine to phenylalanine, the CDR3 is 11 amino acids long. Left in the record is the CDR3 DNA by itself, 33 bases read in frame from the first base. The germline V gene (reference sequence) provides CDR1 LGHDT and CDR2 YNNKEL. A distance of 5 bases separates the germline ends of V and J, which lose 1 base and 8 bases respectively. Concerning this clone: Which antigen it targets is not known. No much larger clone is present one base from it, and per-base qualities are unavailable. This CDR3 is also generated by other DNA sequences in the sample.

The immunoSEQ v3 hsTCRB kit was used to amplify TCR beta CDR3 regions from genomic DNA through bias-controlled multiplex PCR. The TCR libraries were sequenced on an Illumina NextSeq 500 to roughly 2.1 million read pairs for survey level or roughly 4.5-6 million read pairs for deep level. The original methods were these. V, D and J genes were assigned, non-productive sequences were removed, and clonality was reported by immunoSEQ Analyzer software. To compare repertoires between infused TIL and blood, productive Simpson clonality was used along with the Morisita overlap index of productive TRB rearrangements. Absolute clonotype counts in blood were estimated by multiplying the lymphocyte count by the CD3+ fraction and by the productive frequency of the clone. TCRdb took this table from immuneACCESS and kept in-frame rearrangements with V and J called. Such tables lack part of the clones; where checked against another copy, unresolved V genes explain under half of the gap, and the rest is unexplained. V, J and clone size are those of that table, while D and trimming were read from the DNA. Recorded for this sample are about 55,000 clones; around four fifths of them occurred a single time. The ten largest account for nearly 3% of the sample.

The time point label for this specimen denotes: pre-treatment sample, taken before nivolumab and TIL therapy. Adults with stage 4 NSCLC were enrolled in a dual-center phase I trial from 2017 to January 2020. The samples were obtained from a phase I trial that was single-arm and open-label and tested tumor-infiltrating lymphocyte therapy combined with nivolumab in advanced non-small cell lung cancer. Mononuclear cells from blood collected in EDTA tubes were isolated on a Ficoll gradient and snap-frozen as pellets, and DNA was then extracted using a Qiagen mini-prep kit. The receptor was derived from a person between 30 and 80 years old with non-small cell lung cancer. Recombination connected TRBV3-1 (or the pseudogene TRBV3-2) to TRBJ1-1; no D gene call is confident. The sequences come from blood, collected at baseline. CDR3 region: CASSQGVEAFF. The nucleotides are TGTGCCAGCAGCCAAGGGGTGGAAGCTTTCTTT.